The 17 T cell receptor beta chains presented below share a single source sample, sequenced in a study of radiotherapy plus CTLA-4 blockade in lung cancer. The method was immunoSEQ multiplex PCR; TCRdb's version includes in-frame clones alone and lacks a portion of them. The table shows over 30,000 clones, with 60% to 75% occurring only once. Sequencing was performed on peripheral blood, taken from a patient treated with radiotherapy plus ipilimumab. The receptors were sampled from a human donor with non-small cell lung cancer whose response to radiotherapy plus ipilimumab could not be evaluated.

This clone was found once. This rearrangement joins TRBV28 to TRBJ1-1; D is perhaps TRBD1 (6 bases). The V gene's germline CDR1 is MDHEN and CDR2 SYDVKM. Trimming pared 5 bases from V and 10 bases from J, leaving 23 bases between. The CDR3 has 15 amino acids. Here the CDR3 reads CASSPPRGAPRGAFF. The CDR3 coding sequence is TGTGCCAGCAGTCCTCCCCGGGGGGCGCCTCGAGGAGCTTTCTTT.

This clone was counted between two and nine times. The chain has TRBV2 and TRBJ1-2; 10 nucleotides match TRBD1. Per germline, CDR1 SNHLY and CDR2 FYNNEI. This CDR3 comprises 15 residues. V shed 10 bases and J 3 bases; nucleotides not matched to a gene: 11. CDR3 sequence: CAKSISGTGDYGYTF. The CDR3 DNA is TGTGCCAAATCGATTTCCGGGACAGGGGACTATGGCTACACCTTC.

The rearrangement joins TRBV19 to TRBJ2-1, with D possibly TRBD1 on 5 matching bases. V lost 1 base and J 0 bases, leaving 7 bases between the germline ends. Per the germline V gene, CDR1 is LNHDA and CDR2 is SQIVND (reference sequence). This CDR3 is 15 amino acids long. Here the CDR3 DNA reads TGTGCCAGTAGTATAGGACAGAGCTCCTACAATGAGCAGTTCTTC. Translated, it gives CASSIGQSSYNEQFF.

The chain couples TRBV11-1 to TRBJ2-1; 10 bases match TRBD2. Per germline, CDR1 SGHAT and CDR2 FQDESV (reference sequence). With V trimmed by 2 bases and J by 13 bases, 5 bases remained unmatched. This CDR3 is 13 amino acids long. This chain's CDR3 is CASSLTSGNPQFF. The CDR3 DNA follows: TGTGCCAGCAGCTTAACTAGCGGGAATCCCCAGTTCTTC.

The chain uses TRBV6-5 and TRBJ2-6, with D uncertain. CDR1 is MNHEY and CDR2 is SVGAGI in the germline V gene. V lost 7 bases to trimming and J lost 0 bases, with 7 bases between them. CDR3 size: 14 residues. CDR3 sequence: CASTGSSGANVLTF. DNA for the CDR3: TGTGCCAGCACTGGCAGCTCTGGGGCCAACGTCCTGACTTTC.

Regarding this clone: Sequence at one end of the junction differs from germline and may be a read error. The same CDR3 arises from other DNA sequences in this sample as well. The chain has TRBV28 and TRBJ2-6, with D tentatively TRBD1 (6 bases). Germline lookup yields CDR1 MDHEN and CDR2 SYDVKM. The CDR3 extends over 14 amino acids. CDR3 sequence: CASSTRTASNVLTF. The CDR3 DNA reads as TGTGCCAGCAGTACTCGGACAGCATCCAACGTTCTGACTTTC. The full variable domain, completed using reference TRBV28 and TRBJ2-6, is DVKVTQSSRYLVKRTGEKVFLECVQDMDHENMFWYRQDPGLGLRLIYFSYDVKMKEKGDIPEGYSVSREKKERFSLILESASTNQTSMYLCASSTRTASNVLTFGAGSRLTVL.

This chain joins TRBV4-3 and TRBJ2-7; D is ambiguous. This CDR3 is built from 15 residues. In germline, CDR1 is LGHNA, CDR2 YSLEER. The V end lost 1 base, the J end lost 2 bases, and 12 bases lay between the germline ends. CDR3 nucleotides: TGCGCCAGCAGCCAAGGACACCACGCACCCTACGAGCAGTACTTC. It codes for CASSQGHHAPYEQYF.

The chain is built from TRBV7-2 and TRBJ1-2, with D unresolved. Per the germline V gene, CDR1 is SGHTA and CDR2 is FQGNSA. There are 14 residues in the CDR3. The V end lost 5 bases, the J end lost 8 bases, and 18 bases lay between the germline ends. Written as DNA, the CDR3 is TGTGCCAGCAGCCCAACAATCCGACATTACGGCTACACCTTC. Protein: CASSPTIRHYGYTF.

The rearrangement uses TRBV27 and TRBJ2-7; D may be TRBD2 (5 bases). The CDR3 runs 14 residues. CDR1 MNHEY and CDR2 SMNVEV come from the germline V gene (reference sequence). Trimming removed 8 bases from V and 2 bases from J, with 16 bases in between. This chain's CDR3 is CASGGFKAPYEQYF. As DNA, the CDR3 is TGTGCCAGCGGCGGGTTTAAAGCCCCCTACGAGCAGTACTTC.

This clone was seen a few times. The rearrangement joins TRBV5-1 to TRBJ2-7; 7 positions agree with TRBD1. The CDR3 sequence is 14 residues long. The germline gives CDR1 SGHRS, CDR2 YFSETQ. J lost 2 bases, V lost 3 bases, and 5 bases had no gene match. The CDR3 loop is CASSSGQRTYEQYF. The CDR3 DNA is TGCGCCAGCAGCTCGGGACAGAGGACCTACGAGCAGTACTTC.

The J gene is TRBJ2-7, the V gene TRBV19, with TRBD2 matching over 10 bases. Germline values: CDR1 LNHDA, CDR2 SQIVND (reference sequence). The CDR3 is 16 residues long. The junction had 8 bases not matched to a gene; V was cut back by 2 bases and J by 4 bases. The CDR3 spells CASSITLAGVGYEQYF. Written as DNA, the CDR3 is TGTGCCAGTAGTATAACCCTAGCGGGAGTCGGATACGAGCAGTACTTC.

This clone turned up a few times. The chain has TRBV11-2 and TRBJ2-3; tentative D call: TRBD2 (5 bases). With 1 base removed from V and 0 bases from J, the gap between germline ends came to 11 bases. There are 16 residues in the CDR3. The germline V gene has CDR1 SGHAT and CDR2 FQNNGV. CDR3 in amino acids: CASSLGVGASTDTQYF. CDR3 DNA sequence: TGTGCCAGCAGCTTAGGAGTGGGAGCGAGCACAGATACGCAGTATTTT.

V usage is TRBV28 and J usage is TRBJ1-4, with 8 bases aligning to TRBD1. Germline CDR1 is MDHEN and CDR2 is SYDVKM. The ends lost 8 bases at V and 4 bases at J; junction bases unmatched: 9. This CDR3 is built from 15 residues. The CDR3 sequence is CASHGTGSGNEKLFF. CDR3 DNA: TGTGCCAGCCACGGGACAGGCAGCGGTAATGAAAAACTGTTTTTT. The whole variable domain, filled in from reference TRBV28 and TRBJ1-4, reads DVKVTQSSRYLVKRTGEKVFLECVQDMDHENMFWYRQDPGLGLRLIYFSYDVKMKEKGDIPEGYSVSREKKERFSLILESASTNQTSMYLCASHGTGSGNEKLFFGSGTQLSVL.

CDR3: CASSLGGGWVEETQYF. The CDR3 nucleotides read TGTGCCAGCAGCTTGGGAGGGGGTTGGGTGGAAGAGACCCAGTACTTC. This chain uses TRBV5-4 with TRBJ2-5, with a possible D match to TRBD1 (6 bases). Between the trimmed V and J ends, which lost 0 bases and 3 bases, there was a span of 15 bases. The CDR3 length is 16 residues. Germline V gene sequence: CDR1 SGHNT, CDR2 YYREEE (reference sequence).

The chain couples TRBV7-6 to TRBJ1-4; 8 bases agree with TRBD1. The CDR3 consists of 16 residues. V was pared by 4 bases and J by 3 bases, with 7 bases of the junction left unmatched. The germline CDR1 and CDR2 sequences are SGHVS and FNYEAQ. CDR3 in amino acids: CASSSGQGGSNEKLFF. The CDR3 DNA reads TGTGCCAGCAGCTCCGGACAGGGTGGATCTAATGAAAAACTGTTTTTT.

The chain carries TRBV7-9 and TRBJ2-1; TRBD1 matches at 9 bases. The CDR3 has 16 amino acids. V lost 3 bases and J lost 7; bases outside the gene matches: 10. Germline CDR1 and CDR2: SEHNR and FQNEAQ (reference sequence). CDR3 amino acids: CASSLGTGGGGNEQFF. The CDR3 nucleotides read TGTGCCAGCAGCTTGGGTACAGGGGGCGGAGGTAATGAGCAGTTCTTC.

The chain links TRBV7-8 to TRBJ2-5; D is uncertain. The length of the CDR3 is 12 residues. Trimming shortened V by 1 base and J by 8 bases, and 8 bases separated the two germline ends. CDR1 is SGHVS and CDR2 is FQNEAQ in the germline V gene. The CDR3 sequence: CASSLGWSTQYF. In DNA form, the CDR3 reads TGTGCCAGCAGCTTAGGATGGAGTACCCAGTACTTC.